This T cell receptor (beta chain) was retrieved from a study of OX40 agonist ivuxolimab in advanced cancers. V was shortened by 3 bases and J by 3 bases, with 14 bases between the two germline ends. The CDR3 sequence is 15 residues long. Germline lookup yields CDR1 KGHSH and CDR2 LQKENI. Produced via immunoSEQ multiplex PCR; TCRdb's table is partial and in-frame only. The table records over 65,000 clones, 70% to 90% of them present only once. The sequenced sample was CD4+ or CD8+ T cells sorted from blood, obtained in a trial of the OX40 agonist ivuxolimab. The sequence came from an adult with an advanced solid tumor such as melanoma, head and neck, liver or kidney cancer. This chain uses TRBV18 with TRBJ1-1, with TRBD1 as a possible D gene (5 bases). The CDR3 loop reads CASSPKSGGDTEAFF. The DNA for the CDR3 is TGTGCCAGCTCACCTAAAAGTGGAGGGGACACTGAAGCTTTCTTT. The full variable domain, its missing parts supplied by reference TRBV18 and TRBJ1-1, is NAGVMQNPRHLVRRRGQEARLRCSPMKGHSHVYWYRQLPEEGLKFMVYLQKENIIDESGMPKERFSAEFPKEGPSILRIQQVVRGDSAAYFCASSPKSGGDTEAFFGQGTRLTVV.